This section outlines one T cell receptor (beta chain) sequence together with its context. The germline V gene encodes CDR1 KGHDR and CDR2 SFDVKD. The CDR3 sequence is 10 residues long. The V gene lost 9 bases and the J gene lost 6 bases, with 5 bases spanning the gap. Source study methods: Amplification of reference gene primers provided the estimated nucleated cell counts. Profiling relied on immunoSEQ multiplex PCR, and the TCRdb table lists in-frame clones only, not all of them. V and J calls and clone size are given by that table; D and trimming were obtained from the DNA. The sample holds 300,000 to 400,000 clones, around nine tenths seen once. The sample belongs to a study of blood T cell repertoires in COVID-19. Turning to the study itself: Samples of COVID-19 (acute and convalescent) were obtained from the United States, Italy and Spain. In each case, the material was cDNA or gDNA derived from T cells, B-cell-depleted T cells, or PBMCs.

Sequencing was done on a sample of peripheral blood. This chain joins TRBV24-1 and TRBJ2-1; D unresolved. This receptor was obtained from a woman aged 18 to 35 who had recovered from COVID-19. The CDR3 spells CATESNEQFF. The CDR3 region has the DNA TGTGCCACCGAGAGCAATGAGCAGTTCTTC.